This TCR beta chain was observed in a study of T cell repertoires in cytomegalovirus infection. The CDR3 is made up of 13 amino acids. The V gene end was trimmed by 7 bases and the J gene end by 3 bases; junction bases not matched to a gene: 4. Germline-derived CDR1 and CDR2 are LNHDA and SQIVND (reference sequence). The sample holds many counts of this clonotype. TCRdb called the reads again in MiXCR, with one record for every CDR3 protein. The sample lists fewer than 400,000 distinct CDR3 sequences, about a sixth occurring once. This rearrangement joins TRBV19 to TRBJ2-7; 9 bases fit TRBD2. Material: PBMCs. This receptor was obtained from a human donor in good health (CMV status not recorded). Some clones in this sample may be carry-over from other donors' samples. The CDR3 region is CASTHSGSYEQYF. DNA of the CDR3: TGTGCCAGTACCCATAGCGGGAGCTACGAGCAGTACTTC.